This note documents a single T cell receptor (beta chain) sequence. In the original workflow: Reference gene primer amplification yielded estimated nucleated cell counts. The assay was immunoSEQ multiplex PCR, and TCRdb's table has in-frame clones only and misses some. V and J calls and clone size come straight from that table; D and trimming were deduced from the DNA. The sample yields some 27,000 clones, 65% to 70% seen once. The record originates from a study of blood T cell repertoires in COVID-19. About the study: COVID-19 samples collected from the United States, Italy and Spain covered acute and convalescent phases. T cells, B-cell-depleted T cells, or PBMCs provided the cDNA or gDNA that served as material.

The CDR3 runs 12 residues. Germline V CDR1 and CDR2: KGHSH, LQKENI. The J segment lost 5 bases and the V segment lost 4 bases, leaving 2 bases of the junction unmatched. The receptor's source is a human donor in a cohort sampled during active COVID-19. The V call is TRBV18, the J call TRBJ2-7; 7 nucleotides match TRBD1. Input material: peripheral blood. The CDR3: CASSRQGNEQYF. CDR3 DNA: TGTGCCAGCTCACGACAGGGAAACGAGCAGTACTTC. The full variable domain, in which reference TRBV18 and TRBJ2-7 provide the parts outside the CDR3, is NAGVMQNPRHLVRRRGQEARLRCSPMKGHSHVYWYRQLPEEGLKFMVYLQKENIIDESGMPKERFSAEFPKEGPSILRIQQVVRGDSAAYFCASSRQGNEQYFGPGTRLTVT.